This T cell receptor (beta chain) was identified in a study of siplizumab effects on memory and regulatory T cells. Overall study results and limits: Suppression by proliferating Tregs derived from siplizumab cultures was not verified.

Germline CDR1 reads SQVTM; CDR2 reads ANQGSEA. CDR3 length equals 16 residues. With 7 bases clipped from V and 6 bases from J, the junction kept 13 bases outside the gene matches. This clone was found once. Its antigen remains unidentified. Roughly 100,000 TCR templates underwent assay in every sample. The protocol was immunoSEQ multiplex PCR, while the TCRdb copy is restricted to in-frame clones and leaves out a portion. The data hold 90,000 to 120,000 clones, with about 91% observed a single time. This sequence was found in a human donor in good health. Some clones in this sample may be carry-over from other donors' samples. The chain recombines TRBV29-1 with TRBJ2-3, with 13 nucleotides matching TRBD2. The sequencing input was CD4+ T cells sorted from blood. CDR3 loop: CSAQGTSGMWGDTQYF. The CDR3 coding sequence is TGCAGCGCCCAAGGGACTAGCGGGATGTGGGGGGATACGCAGTATTTT.